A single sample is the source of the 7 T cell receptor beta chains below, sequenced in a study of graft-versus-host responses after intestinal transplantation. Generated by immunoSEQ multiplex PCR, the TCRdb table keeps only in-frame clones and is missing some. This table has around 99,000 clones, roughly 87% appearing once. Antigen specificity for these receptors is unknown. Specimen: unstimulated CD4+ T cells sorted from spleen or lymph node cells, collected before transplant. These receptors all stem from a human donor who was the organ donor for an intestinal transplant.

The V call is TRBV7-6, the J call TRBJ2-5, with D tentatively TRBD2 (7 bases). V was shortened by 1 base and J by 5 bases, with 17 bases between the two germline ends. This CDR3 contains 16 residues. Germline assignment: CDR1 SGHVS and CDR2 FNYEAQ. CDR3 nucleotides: TGTGCCAGCAGCTTAGGTGGGGGGGCCTGGCGGGAGACCCAGTACTTC. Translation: CASSLGGGAWRETQYF.

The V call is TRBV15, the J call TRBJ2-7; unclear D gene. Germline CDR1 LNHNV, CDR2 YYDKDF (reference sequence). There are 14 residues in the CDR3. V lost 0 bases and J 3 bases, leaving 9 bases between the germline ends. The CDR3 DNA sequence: TGTGCCACCAGCAGAGATATAGTTTACTACGAGCAGTACTTC. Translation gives CATSRDIVYYEQYF.

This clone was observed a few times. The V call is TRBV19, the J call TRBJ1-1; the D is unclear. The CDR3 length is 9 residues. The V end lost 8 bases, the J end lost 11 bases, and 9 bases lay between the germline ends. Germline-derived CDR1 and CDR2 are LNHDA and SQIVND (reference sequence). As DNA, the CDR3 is TGTGCCAGTCCCACCGAGGCTTTCTTT. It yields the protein CASPTEAFF. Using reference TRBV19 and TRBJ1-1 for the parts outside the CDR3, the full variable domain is DGGITQSPKYLFRKEGQNVTLSCEQNLNHDAMYWYRQDPGQGLRLIYYSQIVNDFQKGDIAEGYSVSREKKESFPLTVTSAQKNPTAFYLCASPTEAFFGQGTRLTVV.

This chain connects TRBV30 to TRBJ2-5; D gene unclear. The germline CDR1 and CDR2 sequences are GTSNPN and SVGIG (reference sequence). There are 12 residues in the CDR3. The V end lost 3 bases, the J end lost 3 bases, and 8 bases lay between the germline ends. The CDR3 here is CAWRGLEETQYF. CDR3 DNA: TGTGCCTGGAGGGGGTTGGAAGAGACCCAGTACTTC.

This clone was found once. CDR3 region: CATSRDSGRGELFF. For the CDR3, the DNA is TGTGCCACCAGCAGAGATTCGGGGCGTGGGGAGCTGTTTTTT. The chain links TRBV15 to TRBJ2-2; either TRBD1 or TRBD2 may fit D (5 bases each). V was trimmed by 0 bases and J by 8 bases, leaving 10 bases between them. The germline gives CDR1 LNHNV, CDR2 YYDKDF (reference sequence). The CDR3 has 14 amino acids.

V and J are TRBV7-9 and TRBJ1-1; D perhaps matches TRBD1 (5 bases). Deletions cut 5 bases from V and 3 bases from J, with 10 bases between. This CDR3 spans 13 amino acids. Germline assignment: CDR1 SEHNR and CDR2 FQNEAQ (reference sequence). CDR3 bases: TGTGCCAGCAGCCTCGGGACGGACACTGAAGCTTTCTTT. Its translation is CASSLGTDTEAFF.

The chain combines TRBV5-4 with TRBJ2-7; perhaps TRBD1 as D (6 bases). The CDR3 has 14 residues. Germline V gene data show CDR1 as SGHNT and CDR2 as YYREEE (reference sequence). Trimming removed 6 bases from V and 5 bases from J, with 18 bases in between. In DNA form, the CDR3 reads TGTGCCAGCAAAACCGACAGGTTCAACGACGAGCAGTACTTC. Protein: CASKTDRFNDEQYF.